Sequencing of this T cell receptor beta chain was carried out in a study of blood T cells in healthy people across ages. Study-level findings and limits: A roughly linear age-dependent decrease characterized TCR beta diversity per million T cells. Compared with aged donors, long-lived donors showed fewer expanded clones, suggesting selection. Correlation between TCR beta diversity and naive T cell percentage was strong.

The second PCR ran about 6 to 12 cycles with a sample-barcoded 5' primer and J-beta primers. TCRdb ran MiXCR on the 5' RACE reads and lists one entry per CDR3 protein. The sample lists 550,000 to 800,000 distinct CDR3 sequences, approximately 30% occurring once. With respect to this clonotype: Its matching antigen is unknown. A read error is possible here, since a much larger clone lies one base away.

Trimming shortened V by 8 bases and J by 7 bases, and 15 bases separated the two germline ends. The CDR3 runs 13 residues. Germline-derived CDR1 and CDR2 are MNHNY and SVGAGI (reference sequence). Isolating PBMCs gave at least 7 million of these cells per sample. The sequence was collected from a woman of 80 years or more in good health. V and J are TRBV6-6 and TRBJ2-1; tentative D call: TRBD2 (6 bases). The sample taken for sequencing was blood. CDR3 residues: CASRVGGGNEQFF. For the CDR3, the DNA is TGTGCCAGCCGCGTCGGGGGTGGGAATGAGCAGTTCTTC.